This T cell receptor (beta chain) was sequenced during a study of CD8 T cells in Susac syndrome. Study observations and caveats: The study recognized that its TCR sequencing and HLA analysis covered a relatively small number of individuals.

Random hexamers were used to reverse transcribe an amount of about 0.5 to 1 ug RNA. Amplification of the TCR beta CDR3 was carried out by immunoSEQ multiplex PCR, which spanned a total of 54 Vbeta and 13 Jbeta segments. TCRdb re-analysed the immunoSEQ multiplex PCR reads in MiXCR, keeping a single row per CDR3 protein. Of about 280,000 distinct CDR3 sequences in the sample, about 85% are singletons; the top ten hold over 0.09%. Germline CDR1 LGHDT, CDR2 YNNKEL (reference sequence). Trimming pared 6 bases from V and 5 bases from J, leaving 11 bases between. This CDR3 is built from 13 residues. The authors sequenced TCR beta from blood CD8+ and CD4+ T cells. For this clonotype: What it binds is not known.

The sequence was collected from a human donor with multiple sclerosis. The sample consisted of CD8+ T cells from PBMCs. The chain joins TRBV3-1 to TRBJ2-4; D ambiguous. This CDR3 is CASRPSRQNIQYF. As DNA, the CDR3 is TGTGCCAGCAGACCCAGCAGACAAAACATTCAGTACTTC.